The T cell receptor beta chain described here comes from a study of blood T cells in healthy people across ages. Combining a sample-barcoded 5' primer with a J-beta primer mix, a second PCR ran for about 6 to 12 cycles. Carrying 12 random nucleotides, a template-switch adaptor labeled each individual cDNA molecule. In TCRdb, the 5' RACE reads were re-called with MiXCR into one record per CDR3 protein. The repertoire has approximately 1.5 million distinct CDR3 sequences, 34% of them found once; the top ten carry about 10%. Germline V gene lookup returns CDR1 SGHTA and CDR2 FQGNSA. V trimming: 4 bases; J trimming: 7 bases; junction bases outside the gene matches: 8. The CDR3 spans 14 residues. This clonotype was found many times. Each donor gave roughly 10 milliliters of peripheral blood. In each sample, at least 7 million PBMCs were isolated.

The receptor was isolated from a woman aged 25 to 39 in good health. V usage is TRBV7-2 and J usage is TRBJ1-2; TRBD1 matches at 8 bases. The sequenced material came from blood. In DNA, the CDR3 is TGTGCCAGCAGCTCAAACTCAGGGGGCGCTGGCTACACCTTC. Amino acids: CASSSNSGGAGYTF. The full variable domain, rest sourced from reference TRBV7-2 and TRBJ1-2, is GAGVSQSPSNKVTEKGKDVELRCDPISGHTALYWYRQSLGQGLEFLIYFQGNSAPDKSGLPSDRFSAERTGGSVSTLTIQRTQQEDSAVYLCASSSNSGGAGYTFGSGTRLTVV.